This record concerns one T cell receptor beta chain sequence. Its antigen is currently unknown. This CDR3 comprises 17 residues. The germline V gene has CDR1 MGHRA and CDR2 YSYEKL. V trimming: 2 bases; J trimming: 4 bases; junction bases outside the gene matches: 12. The sample originates from a study of identifying expanded T cells in peripheral blood. Study-wide findings and caveats: About 1.2 clones differed between technical replicates, versus 16.4 and 19 over time. Variance in clone template counts between roughly two-week samples significantly increased with total template count across all healthy donors.

Sequencing used immunoSEQ multiplex PCR; TCRdb keeps in-frame clones, though not all of them. The sample consists of approximately 110,000 clones, 88% of them appearing once. Collection occurred without any documented infections or immune events in donors. The chain joins TRBV4-1 to TRBJ2-5; TRBD1 matches at 8 bases. This receptor was identified in a person aged 18 to 75 in good health. Sequenced: blood. CDR3: CASSQRNGRGQGETQYF. The DNA for the CDR3 is TGCGCCAGCAGCCAAAGGAATGGCAGGGGGCAGGGAGAGACCCAGTACTTC.